This T cell receptor beta chain stems from a study of high-grade serous ovarian cancer treatment subgroups. The overall study: Each sample yielded on average around 7,500 unique TCR beta rearrangements from roughly 15,000 reads.

Measured with immunoSEQ multiplex PCR; TCRdb has only the in-frame clones, and not every one. Among over 6,500 clones listed, about 76% were seen once. Tumor samples were taken before definitive surgery or chemotherapy. On this clone itself: Antigen specificity is unknown.

In germline, CDR1 is MNHEY, CDR2 SVGAGI. The CDR3 extends over 14 amino acids. Between the trimmed V and J ends, which lost 0 bases and 2 bases, there was a span of 8 bases. Points from the study as a whole: Repertoire analysis covered CDR3 alone, not CDR1 or CDR2. Clonal relatedness tracked neoantigen level, and by trend copy number and mutation load. Bulk tumor TCR sequencing gave no spatial information.

This TCR came from a human donor with high-grade serous ovarian cancer. Sequenced input: tumor tissue. The chain has TRBV6-5 and TRBJ2-7; D is possibly TRBD1 (5 bases). DNA of the CDR3: TGTGCCAGCAGTTACTCTCAGGGCACCTACGAGCAGTACTTC. It encodes CASSYSQGTYEQYF.